This is a list of T cell receptor beta chains from one sample in a study of shared clonotypes between healthy human individuals. The method was immunoSEQ multiplex PCR; TCRdb's version includes in-frame clones alone and lacks a portion of them. The profile covers about 1,900,000 clones, with 85% to 95% appearing a single time and more than 0.9% taken by the ten largest. Sequenced sample: naive CD8+ T cells sorted from blood. These receptor sequences come from a man between 18 and 29 years old in good health. The CDR3 runs from the conserved cysteine through the conserved F or W. The D gene is left open where the match is weak. The listing skips clone size in some rows; elsewhere it reads once, few, many or a size class.

j_gene,v_gene,d_gene,abundance,CDR3nt,CDR3aa
TRBJ2-7,TRBV28,TRBD1,.,TGTGCCAGCAGTTTGGGGACAGGTAATTACGAGCAGTACTTC,CASSLGTGNYEQYF
TRBJ2-2,TRBV28,.,.,TGTGCCAGCAGTTTATTGGGGGAGGACGGGGAGCTGTTTTTT,CASSLLGEDGELFF
TRBJ2-7,TRBV11-2,.,.,TGTGCCAGCAGCTCCCCCGGGACTCGAGGGTACTTC,CASSSPGTRGYF
TRBJ2-7,TRBV4-3,TRBD2,.,TGCGCCAGCAGCCCCGGGACTAGCGGCACCTACGAGCAGTACTTC,CASSPGTSGTYEQYF
TRBJ1-4,TRBV6-1,TRBD1,.,TGTGCCAGCAGTGAGGATACGCCAGGGGGCTTTGATGAAAAACTGTTTTTT,CASSEDTPGGFDEKLFF
TRBJ2-5,TRBV5-4,TRBD2,.,TGTGCCAGCAGCTTTGGACTAGCGGGGCCGCAAGAGACCCAGTACTTC,CASSFGLAGPQETQYF
TRBJ1-2,TRBV27,TRBD1,.,TGTGCCAGCAGTTTAGTAGGGGGCGCCAGCTACACCTTC,CASSLVGGASYTF
TRBJ2-3,TRBV30,TRBD2,.,TGTGCCTGGAGAGGACTAGCTCAATACACAGATACGCAGTATTTT,CAWRGLAQYTDTQYF
TRBJ2-7,TRBV7-2,.,.,TGTGCCAGCAGCTTAGGTTCCACCTACGAGCAGTACTTC,CASSLGSTYEQYF
TRBJ2-5,TRBV27,TRBD2,.,TGTGCCAGCAGTTACGGCGGGAGTAAAGAGACCCAGTACTTC,CASSYGGSKETQYF
TRBJ2-7,TRBV2,.,once,TGTGCCAGCACCGAAGGCGGATCCTCCTACGAGCAGTACTTC,CASTEGGSSYEQYF
TRBJ2-1,TRBV2,TRBD2,.,TGTGCCAGCAAGTTATCGGTAGCGGGAGGAAAGGGCAATGAGCAGTTCTTC,CASKLSVAGGKGNEQFF
TRBJ1-5,TRBV27,.,.,TGTGCCAGCAGCACGGATGCTTGGGGCAATCAGCCCCAGCATTTT,CASSTDAWGNQPQHF
TRBJ1-2,TRBV5-1,.,.,TGCGCCAGCAGCCCGACCCGGGACGCCAACTATGGCTACACCTTC,CASSPTRDANYGYTF
TRBJ1-1,TRBV5-1,.,once,TGCGCCAGCAGCTCGGCCTTACTGGCAACTGAAGCTTTCTTT,CASSSALLATEAFF
TRBJ2-3,TRBV6-5,TRBD2,.,TGTGCCAGCAGTTACTCGGGACTAGATCTCGCAGATACGCAGTATTTT,CASSYSGLDLADTQYF
TRBJ2-1,TRBV5-6,TRBD2,.,TGTGCCAGCAGCTTGCCCCTAGCGGGGGCCTCCTACAATGAGCAGTTCTTC,CASSLPLAGASYNEQFF
TRBJ2-1,TRBV28,.,few,TGTGCCAGCAGCGACAATGAGCAGTTCTTC,CASSDNEQFF
TRBJ1-6,TRBV28,.,.,TGTGCCACCCGATCAGAAAGGTCCTATAATTCACCCCTCCACTTT,CATRSERSYNSPLHF
TRBJ2-2,TRBV27,.,.,TGTGCCAGCAGTCAGGGTTATACCGGGGAGCTGTTTTTT,CASSQGYTGELFF
TRBJ1-2,TRBV7-9,.,.,TGTGCCAGCAGCTTATCCTTGGTCCTCGCTAACTATGGCTACACCTTC,CASSLSLVLANYGYTF
TRBJ2-3,TRBV9,.,.,TGTGCCAGCAGCGTAGTTGGGGGACCCAATCCCACAGATACGCAGTATTTT,CASSVVGGPNPTDTQYF
TRBJ2-3,TRBV5-1,TRBD2,once,TGCGCCAGCAGCTTGACTAGCGCTAGCACAGATACGCAGTATTTT,CASSLTSASTDTQYF
TRBJ2-3,TRBV5-1,TRBD2,once,TGCGCCAGCAGCTCCCGACTAGCGGGCGGGACCCAAGATACGCAGTATTTT,CASSSRLAGGTQDTQYF
TRBJ1-2,TRBV5-6,.,once,TGTGCCAGCAGCTTGGCCGGGGCAGGACTCTATGGCTACACCTTC,CASSLAGAGLYGYTF
TRBJ2-1,TRBV5-4,TRBD1,.,TGTGCCAGCAGCTTGGGCCAGGGGGTCTATGAGCAGTTCTTC,CASSLGQGVYEQFF
TRBJ1-1,TRBV29-1,TRBD1,.,TGCAGCGTCGCACAGGGGGGGACGACTGAAGCTTTCTTT,CSVAQGGTTEAFF
TRBJ2-7,TRBV9,TRBD1,.,TGTGCCAGCAGCCTTGGGACAGCCGAACCCGATTACGAGCAGTACTTC,CASSLGTAEPDYEQYF
TRBJ2-5,TRBV12-5,.,.,TGTGCTAGTGGTCGAACCTTGGACAGCGAAGAGACCCAGTACTTC,CASGRTLDSEETQYF
TRBJ1-6,TRBV5-5,.,.,TGTGCCAGCAGCTCCAGGACGGACTATAATTCACCCCTCCACTTT,CASSSRTDYNSPLHF
TRBJ2-1,TRBV5-6,.,.,TGTGCCAGCAGCTTTTGGGGCAACGAGCAGTTCTTC,CASSFWGNEQFF
TRBJ1-6,TRBV9,TRBD1,.,TGTGCCAGCAGCGCGCGGACAGGGGACTCACCCCTCCACTTT,CASSARTGDSPLHF
TRBJ2-5,TRBV28,TRBD2,.,TGTGCCAGCAGTTATTATAGCGGGGGGCCCCAAGAGACCCAGTACTTC,CASSYYSGGPQETQYF
TRBJ2-3,TRBV28,.,.,TGTGCCAGCACCTTAGGGGCTTTCACAGATACGCAGTATTTT,CASTLGAFTDTQYF
TRBJ2-1,TRBV29-1,TRBD2,.,TGCAGCGACGGGACTAGCGGGAGTCTCTCCTACAATGAGCAGTTCTTC,CSDGTSGSLSYNEQFF
TRBJ2-5,TRBV29-1,TRBD1,.,TGCAGCGCTTACAGCCGGGACAGGGGGATAGAGACCCAGTACTTC,CSAYSRDRGIETQYF